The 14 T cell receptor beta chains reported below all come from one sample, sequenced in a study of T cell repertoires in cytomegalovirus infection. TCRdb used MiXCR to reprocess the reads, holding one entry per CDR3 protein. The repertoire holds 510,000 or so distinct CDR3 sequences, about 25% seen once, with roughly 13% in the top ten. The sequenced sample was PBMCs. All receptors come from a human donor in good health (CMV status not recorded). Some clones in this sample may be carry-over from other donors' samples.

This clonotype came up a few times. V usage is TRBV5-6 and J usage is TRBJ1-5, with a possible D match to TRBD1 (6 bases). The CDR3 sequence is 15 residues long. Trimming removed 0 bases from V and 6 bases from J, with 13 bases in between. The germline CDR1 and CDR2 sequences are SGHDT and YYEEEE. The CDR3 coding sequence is TGTGCCAGCAGCTTGGCCAGGGGAATTAGTCAGCCCCAGCATTTT. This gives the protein CASSLARGISQPQHF. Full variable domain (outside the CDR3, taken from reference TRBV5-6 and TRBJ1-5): DAGVTQSPTHLIKTRGQQVTLRCSPKSGHDTVSWYQQALGQGPQFIFQYYEEEERQRGNFPDRFSGHQFPNYSSELNVNALLLGDSALYLCASSLARGISQPQHFGDGTRLSIL.

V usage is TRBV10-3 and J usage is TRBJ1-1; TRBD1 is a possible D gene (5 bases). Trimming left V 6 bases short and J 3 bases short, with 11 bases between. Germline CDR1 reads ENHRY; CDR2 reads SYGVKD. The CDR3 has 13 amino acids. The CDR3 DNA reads TGTGCCATCAGGGGGAGGGGAGACACTGAAGCTTTCTTT. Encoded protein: CAIRGRGDTEAFF.

In nucleotides, the CDR3 is TGTGCCAGTACAGGGACTAGCGGAAGAAGTACGCAGTATTTT. Its protein is CASTGTSGRSTQYF. This chain links TRBV19 with TRBJ2-3; the match to TRBD2 covers 11 bases. Germline V gives CDR1 LNHDA, CDR2 SQIVND (reference sequence). Trimming at V came to 7 bases and at J to 8 bases, leaving 8 bases not matched to a gene. This CDR3 has 14 amino acids.

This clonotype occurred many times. CDR3 loop: CASSSWLGEPNTEAFF. The CDR3 nucleotides read TGTGCCAGCAGCTCGTGGCTGGGGGAACCTAACACTGAAGCTTTCTTT. The rearrangement uses TRBV7-2 and TRBJ1-1; tentatively, D is TRBD1 (5 bases). The V gene's germline CDR1 is SGHTA and CDR2 FQGNSA. The V end was cut by 4 bases, the J end by 2 bases, with 17 bases between. This CDR3 has 16 amino acids.

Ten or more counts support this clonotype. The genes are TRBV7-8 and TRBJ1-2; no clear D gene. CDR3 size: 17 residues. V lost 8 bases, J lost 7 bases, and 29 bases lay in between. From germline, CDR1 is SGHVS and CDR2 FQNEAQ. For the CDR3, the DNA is TGTGCCAGCGGTCGATACGGCATTTCAGGAGCGCCCGGTGGCTACACCTTC. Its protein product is CASGRYGISGAPGGYTF.

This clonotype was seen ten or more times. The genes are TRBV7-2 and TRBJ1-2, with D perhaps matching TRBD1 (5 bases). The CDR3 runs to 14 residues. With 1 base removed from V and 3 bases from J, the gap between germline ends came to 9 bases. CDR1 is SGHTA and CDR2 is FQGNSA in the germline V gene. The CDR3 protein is CASSLVRGDYGYTF. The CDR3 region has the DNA TGTGCCAGCAGCTTAGTTCGGGGGGACTATGGCTACACCTTC.

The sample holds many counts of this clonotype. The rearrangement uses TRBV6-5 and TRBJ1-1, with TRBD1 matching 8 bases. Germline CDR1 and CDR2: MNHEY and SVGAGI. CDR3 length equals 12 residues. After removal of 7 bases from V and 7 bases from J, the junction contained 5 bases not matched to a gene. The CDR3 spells CASTRTGGEAFF. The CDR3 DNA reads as TGTGCCAGCACCCGCACAGGGGGTGAAGCTTTCTTT.

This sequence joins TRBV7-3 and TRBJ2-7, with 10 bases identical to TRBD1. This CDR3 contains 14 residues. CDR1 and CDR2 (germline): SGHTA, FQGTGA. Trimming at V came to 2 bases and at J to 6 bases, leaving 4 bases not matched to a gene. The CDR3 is CASSLWTGGVEQYF. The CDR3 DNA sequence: TGTGCCAGCAGCTTATGGACAGGGGGAGTCGAGCAGTACTTC.

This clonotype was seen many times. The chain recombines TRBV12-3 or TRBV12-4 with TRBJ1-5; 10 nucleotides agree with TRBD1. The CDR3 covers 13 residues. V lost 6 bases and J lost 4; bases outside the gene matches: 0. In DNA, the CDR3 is TGTGCCAGCAGGGGACAGGGGAATCAGCCCCAGCATTTT. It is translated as CASRGQGNQPQHF.

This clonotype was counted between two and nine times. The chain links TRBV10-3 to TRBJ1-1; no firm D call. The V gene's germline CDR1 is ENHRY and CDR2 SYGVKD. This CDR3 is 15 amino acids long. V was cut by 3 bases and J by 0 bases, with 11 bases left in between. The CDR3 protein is CAISDYSVMNTEAFF. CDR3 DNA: TGTGCCATCAGTGACTACTCGGTGATGAACACTGAAGCTTTCTTT.

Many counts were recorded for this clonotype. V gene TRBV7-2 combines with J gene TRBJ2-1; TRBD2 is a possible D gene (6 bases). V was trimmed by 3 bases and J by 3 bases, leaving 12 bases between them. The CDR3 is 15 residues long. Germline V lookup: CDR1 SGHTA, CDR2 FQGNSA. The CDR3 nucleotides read TGTGCCAGCAGCTTGAGATTAGCGGTCTACAATGAGCAGTTCTTC. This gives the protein CASSLRLAVYNEQFF.

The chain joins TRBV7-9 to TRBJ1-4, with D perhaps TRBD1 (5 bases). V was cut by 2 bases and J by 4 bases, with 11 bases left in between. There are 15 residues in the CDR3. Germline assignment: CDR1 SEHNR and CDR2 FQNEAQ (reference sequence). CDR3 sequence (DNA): TGTGCCAGCAGCTTAACAAGGACACGTAATGAAAAACTGTTTTTT. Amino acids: CASSLTRTRNEKLFF.

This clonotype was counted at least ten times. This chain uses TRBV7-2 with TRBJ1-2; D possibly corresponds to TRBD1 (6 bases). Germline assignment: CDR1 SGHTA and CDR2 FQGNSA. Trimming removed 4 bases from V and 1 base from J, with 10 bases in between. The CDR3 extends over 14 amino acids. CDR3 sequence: CASSSRDNNYGYTF. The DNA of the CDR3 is TGTGCCAGCAGCTCCAGGGACAATAACTATGGCTACACCTTC.

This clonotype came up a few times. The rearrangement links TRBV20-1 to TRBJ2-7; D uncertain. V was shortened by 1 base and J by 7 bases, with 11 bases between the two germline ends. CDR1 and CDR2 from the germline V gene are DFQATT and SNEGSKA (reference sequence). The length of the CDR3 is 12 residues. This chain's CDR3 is CSARVDGHEQYF. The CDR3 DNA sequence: TGCAGTGCTAGAGTCGACGGCCATGAGCAGTACTTC.